Shown below are 21 T cell receptor beta chains from a single sample sequenced in a study of PD-L1 blockade in urothelial cancer. Time point defined: peripheral blood 6 weeks after treatment start. The repertoire was sequenced with immunoSEQ multiplex PCR; TCRdb's copy has only in-frame clones and lacks some. Of tens of thousands of clones in the sample, roughly 89% were seen once. The specimen comprised PBMCs, sampled around atezolizumab (anti-PD-L1) treatment. These receptor sequences come from a man in his 70s with urothelial cancer.

This chain connects TRBV6-5 to TRBJ1-1; 9 positions agree with TRBD1. This CDR3 region has 15 residues. Losses at the gene ends were 0 bases for V and 4 bases for J; bases not matched to a gene: 3. Germline CDR1 and CDR2: MNHEY and SVGAGI. The CDR3 sequence: CASSYSDRGTTEAFF. CDR3 coding DNA: TGTGCCAGCAGTTACTCCGACAGGGGGACCACTGAAGCTTTCTTT.

V is TRBV5-1 and J is TRBJ1-1; D possibly corresponds to TRBD1 (6 bases). Germline V gives CDR1 SGHRS, CDR2 YFSETQ. There are 12 residues in the CDR3. Trimming stripped 0 bases from V and 7 bases from J, with 7 bases between. CDR3 sequence reads: CASSLEQGEAFF. CDR3 bases: TGCGCCAGCAGCTTGGAACAGGGTGAAGCTTTCTTT.

V usage is TRBV5-1 and J usage is TRBJ2-7, with D perhaps matching TRBD1 (6 bases). Trimming removed 1 base from V and 0 bases from J, with 8 bases in between. This CDR3 spans 14 amino acids. Germline V lookup: CDR1 SGHRS, CDR2 YFSETQ. CDR3 loop: CASSLLGGSYEQYF. The CDR3 nucleotides read TGCGCCAGCAGCTTGCTAGGGGGCTCCTACGAGCAGTACTTC.

This clone was found once. The genes are TRBV30 and TRBJ2-7; 10 nucleotides line up with TRBD1. This CDR3 comprises 13 residues. V gave up 3 bases and J gave up 4 bases; unmatched junction bases: 3. Germline V lookup: CDR1 GTSNPN, CDR2 SVGIG (reference sequence). CDR3 residues: CAWRGQGRYEQYF. The CDR3 DNA sequence: TGTGCCTGGAGGGGACAGGGGAGGTACGAGCAGTACTTC.

V usage is TRBV7-8 and J usage is TRBJ1-1, with TRBD1 as a possible D gene (5 bases). The length of the CDR3 is 12 residues. Germline lookup yields CDR1 SGHVS and CDR2 FQNEAQ. The V and J ends lost 5 bases and 5 bases respectively, with 9 bases between them. CDR3 in DNA: TGTGCCAGCAGCCAACGGGGGACTGAAGCTTTCTTT. It yields the protein CASSQRGTEAFF.

J is TRBJ2-5 and V is TRBV12-5; TRBD2 matches at 8 bases. V gave up 1 base and J gave up 2 bases; unmatched junction bases: 9. Germline CDR1 reads LGHNT; CDR2 reads FRNRAP. The CDR3 consists of 17 residues. CDR3 loop: CASGLGHSGIGQETQYF. The CDR3 bases are TGTGCTAGTGGTTTGGGCCATAGCGGGATTGGGCAAGAGACCCAGTACTTC.

This clone has a single count. J is TRBJ2-3 and V is TRBV5-1; 15 bases match TRBD2. The V gene's germline CDR1 is SGHRS and CDR2 YFSETQ. The CDR3 sequence is 19 residues long. With V trimmed by 2 bases and J by 1 base, 8 bases remained unmatched. CDR3 amino acids: CASSFYGTSGRRGTDTQYF. CDR3 sequence (DNA): TGCGCCAGCAGCTTCTACGGGACTAGCGGGAGGAGGGGCACAGATACGCAGTATTTT.

The chain has TRBV18 and TRBJ2-1; D may be TRBD2 (5 bases). Germline V gene lookup returns CDR1 KGHSH and CDR2 LQKENI. V was cut by 2 bases and J by 4 bases, with 12 bases left in between. This CDR3 region has 15 residues. In DNA form, the CDR3 reads TGTGCCAGCTCACCATCCGGGGTTGCATACAATGAGCAGTTCTTC. Translating gives CASSPSGVAYNEQFF.

With regard to this clone: Additional DNA sequences in this sample encode the identical CDR3. The chain combines TRBV5-4 with TRBJ2-1, with 13 bases matching TRBD2. Germline V gene lookup returns CDR1 SGHNT and CDR2 YYREEE (reference sequence). Unmatched junction bases numbered 3, after V lost 4 bases and J lost 5 bases. CDR3 length: 15 residues. CDR3 loop: CASSPGTSGNNEQFF. DNA of the CDR3: TGTGCCAGCAGCCCCGGGACTAGCGGGAACAATGAGCAGTTCTTC.

The chain has TRBV7-3 and TRBJ2-1, with TRBD2 matching over 10 bases. Germline CDR1 reads SGHTA; CDR2 reads FQGTGA. The CDR3 is 19 residues long. V trimming: 3 bases; J trimming: 0 bases; junction bases outside the gene matches: 11. The CDR3 DNA is TGTGCCAGCAGCTTTGTGCGGACTAGCGGAGTGAGCTCCTACAATGAGCAGTTCTTC. Its translation is CASSFVRTSGVSSYNEQFF.

The rearrangement links TRBV18 to TRBJ1-1, with a weak D call TRBD1 (5 bases). Germline CDR1 KGHSH, CDR2 LQKENI. CDR3 length: 18 amino acids. The germline V and J ends were trimmed by 1 base and 0 bases, with 18 bases remaining between them. The CDR3 spells CASSPLSGRGLMNTEAFF. The CDR3 DNA reads as TGTGCCAGCTCACCACTATCAGGTAGGGGTCTCATGAACACTGAAGCTTTCTTT.

This sequence joins TRBV10-3 and TRBJ1-3; TRBD1 is a possible D gene (5 bases). Germline-derived CDR1 and CDR2 are ENHRY and SYGVKD. With 3 bases removed from V and 0 bases from J, the gap between germline ends came to 15 bases. The CDR3 contains 17 residues. The CDR3 protein is CAISEKGLLSSGNTIYF. The CDR3 nucleotides read TGTGCCATCAGTGAAAAGGGGTTGTTGAGCTCTGGAAACACCATATATTTT.

The rearrangement joins TRBV9 to TRBJ2-3; perhaps TRBD2 as D (5 bases). Germline CDR1 is SGDLS and CDR2 is YYNGEE. Trimming left V 0 bases short and J 1 base short, with 6 bases between. The CDR3 consists of 14 residues. CDR3 coding DNA: TGTGCCAGCAGCGTAGCGGAGGGCACAGATACGCAGTATTTT. Its translation is CASSVAEGTDTQYF.

This clone appeared a single time. This chain links TRBV5-6 with TRBJ2-7; D perhaps matches TRBD2 (5 bases). This CDR3 is 15 amino acids long. Germline CDR1 is SGHDT and CDR2 is YYEEEE. The ends were cut back, 4 bases at V and 4 bases at J, with 18 bases in the middle. This CDR3 is CASSLPRASSYEQYF. The DNA for the CDR3 is TGTGCCAGCAGCCTCCCGAGGGCATCTTCGTACGAGCAGTACTTC.

This rearrangement joins TRBV5-4 to TRBJ2-7; TRBD1 matches 10 bases. V was clipped by 3 bases and J by 3 bases; unmatched bases: 12. The CDR3 length is 17 residues. The germline CDR1 and CDR2 sequences are SGHNT and YYREEE (reference sequence). For the CDR3, the DNA is TGTGCCAGCAGCTATGGGACAGGGGCGTTTTGGCACTACGAGCAGTACTTC. Residues: CASSYGTGAFWHYEQYF.

This chain connects TRBV19 to TRBJ2-7; TRBD1 matches 9 bases. The CDR3 has 14 residues. Looked up from germline, CDR1 is LNHDA and CDR2 is SQIVND (reference sequence). Unmatched junction bases numbered 9, after V lost 6 bases and J lost 6 bases. CDR3 coding DNA: TGTGCCAGTAGAAATCCGGGACAGGGTGGCGAGCAGTACTTC. The encoded protein is CASRNPGQGGEQYF.

The chain employs TRBV2 and TRBJ2-2, with 12 positions matching TRBD2. Germline loops: CDR1 SNHLY, CDR2 FYNNEI. The CDR3 consists of 18 residues. Germline trimming cut 4 bases from V and 4 bases from J; bases unmatched to any gene: 10. The CDR3 spells CASSAGLAGWIGTGELFF. CDR3 sequence (DNA): TGTGCCAGCAGTGCCGGACTAGCGGGATGGATTGGCACCGGGGAGCTGTTTTTT. The whole variable domain, remainder taken from reference TRBV2 and TRBJ2-2, is EPEVTQTPSHQVTQMGQEVILRCVPISNHLYFYWYRQILGQKVEFLVSFYNNEISEKSEIFDDQFSVERPDGSNFTLKIRSTKLEDSAMYFCASSAGLAGWIGTGELFFGEGSRLTVL.

This clone was seen only once. CDR3 DNA: TGTGCCAGCAGCTACGGACAGGCGAACACCGGGGAGCTGTTTTTT. It is translated as CASSYGQANTGELFF. The chain is built from TRBV5-6 and TRBJ2-2; 7 positions match TRBD1. The ends lost 3 bases at V and 0 bases at J; junction bases unmatched: 2. Germline V gives CDR1 SGHDT, CDR2 YYEEEE. The CDR3 consists of 15 residues.

The rearrangement links TRBV2 to TRBJ2-2, with 8 bases aligning to TRBD2. This CDR3 is built from 16 residues. Germline V gene data show CDR1 as SNHLY and CDR2 as FYNNEI. The trim removed 2 bases at V and 4 bases at J, leaving 6 bases unmatched. The CDR3 DNA follows: TGTGCCAGCAGTGAAATGCGGGAGGACCTCACCGGGGAGCTGTTTTTT. This codes for CASSEMREDLTGELFF.

The chain employs TRBV7-9 and TRBJ2-3; 9 nucleotides line up with TRBD2. This CDR3 is 14 amino acids long. The germline gives CDR1 SEHNR, CDR2 FQNEAQ (reference sequence). Losses at the gene ends were 3 bases for V and 3 bases for J; bases not matched to a gene: 1. The CDR3 sequence is CASSLTSGTDTQYF. The CDR3 bases are TGTGCCAGCAGCTTGACTAGCGGTACAGATACGCAGTATTTT.

This chain links TRBV7-9 with TRBJ2-1, with a possible D match to TRBD2 (7 bases). V lost 5 bases to trimming and J lost 5 bases, with 19 bases between them. CDR3 length equals 16 residues. Germline V gene data show CDR1 as SEHNR and CDR2 as FQNEAQ (reference sequence). The CDR3 spells CASSLSRGHTNNEQFF. Written as DNA, the CDR3 is TGTGCCAGCAGCCTCTCGCGGGGGCATACTAACAATGAGCAGTTCTTC.